This is a list of T cell receptor beta chains from one sample in a study of shared clonotypes between healthy human individuals. The data were produced by immunoSEQ multiplex PCR, yet TCRdb's version contains in-frame clones alone and is incomplete. Seen here are some 510,000 clones, approximately 79% observed once, and the top ten hold 13%. The sequenced sample was PBMCs. The receptors originated from a woman aged 40 to 50 in good health. Some clones in this sample may be carry-over from other donors' samples. Each CDR3 is given with its conserved first and last residue. A D gene is named only where the DNA matches it firmly. Not all rows give a size; the values are once, few, many and, for expanded clones, a class.

.,TRBJ2-7,TRBV4-2,TRBD2,CASSRRTSGSYEQYF,TGTGCCAGCAGCCGCCGGACTAGCGGCAGCTACGAGCAGTACTTC
few,TRBJ1-4,TRBV28,.,CASSPGTSKEKLFF,TGTGCCAGCAGCCCCGGGACCTCAAAAGAAAAACTGTTTTTT
.,TRBJ2-7,TRBV4-3,.,CASSQLYQGSYEQYF,TGCGCCAGCAGCCAACTCTACCAGGGATCCTACGAGCAGTACTTC
.,TRBJ2-5,TRBV7-7,TRBD1,CASSLGPRTGGQETQYF,TGTGCCAGCAGCTTGGGGCCTAGGACAGGGGGACAAGAGACCCAGTACTTC
.,TRBJ2-5,TRBV7-3,.,CASSRGRQETQYF,TGTGCCAGCAGCCGTGGACGGCAAGAGACCCAGTACTTC
.,TRBJ1-4,TRBV19,.,CASSLLETNEKLFF,TGTGCCAGTAGTTTATTGGAGACCAATGAAAAACTGTTTTTT
.,TRBJ1-4,TRBV28,.,CASSIRAGLRGTNEKLFF,TGTGCCAGCAGTATTCGGGCAGGGCTGAGAGGAACTAATGAAAAACTGTTTTTT
.,TRBJ2-1,TRBV4-1,.,CASSQDRVQFF,TGCGCCAGCAGCCAAGATCGCGTGCAGTTCTTC
.,TRBJ1-2,TRBV18,.,CASSPRLNTDRDGYTF,TGTGCCAGCTCCCCACGGTTGAACACTGATAGGGATGGCTACACCTTC
.,TRBJ2-1,TRBV5-1,TRBD2,CASSVQGLAGPNEQFF,TGCGCCAGCAGCGTCCAGGGACTAGCGGGGCCTAATGAGCAGTTCTTC
.,TRBJ2-3,TRBV11-2,TRBD2,CASSSLAGGPTDTQYF,TGTGCCAGCAGCTCATTAGCGGGAGGACCCACAGATACGCAGTATTTT
.,TRBJ1-1,TRBV5-6,.,CASTRTLRGAEAFF,TGTGCCAGCACCCGGACTCTTCGGGGGGCTGAAGCTTTCTTT
.,TRBJ1-3,TRBV28,TRBD1,CASRVQGSSGNTIYF,TGTGCCAGCAGAGTACAGGGGAGCTCTGGAAACACCATATATTTT
.,TRBJ2-7,TRBV27,TRBD2,CASSYHPGLADYEQYF,TGTGCCAGCAGTTACCACCCGGGACTAGCGGATTACGAGCAGTACTTC
once,TRBJ2-1,TRBV28,TRBD1,CASSLGTGRRTDRHNEQFF,TGTGCCAGCAGTTTGGGGACAGGACGAAGGACCGATCGGCACAATGAGCAGTTCTTC
.,TRBJ2-1,TRBV11-3,.,CASSLRDGVYNEQFF,TGTGCCAGCAGCCTCCGGGACGGAGTGTACAATGAGCAGTTCTTC
.,TRBJ1-1,TRBV23-1,.,CASSQRRPDPRNTEAFF,TGCGCCAGCAGTCAACGCCGTCCCGACCCTAGGAACACTGAAGCTTTCTTT
.,TRBJ2-5,TRBV7-3,.,CASSLGLPGRETQYF,TGTGCCAGCAGCTTAGGCCTCCCCGGCAGGGAGACCCAGTACTTC
.,TRBJ2-1,TRBV18,.,CASSPSLNEQFF,TGTGCCAGCTCACCCAGCCTCAATGAGCAGTTCTTC
.,TRBJ1-1,TRBV25-1,.,CASSETAGSHTEAFF,TGTGCCAGCAGTGAAACCGCGGGGAGTCACACTGAAGCTTTCTTT
.,TRBJ2-2,TRBV7-3,.,CASSLRAGPGELFF,TGTGCCAGCAGCTTAAGGGCAGGCCCCGGGGAGCTGTTTTTT
few,TRBJ1-4,TRBV27,.,CASSLLGTENEKLFF,TGTGCCAGCAGTCTACTTGGGACGGAGAATGAAAAACTGTTTTTT
.,TRBJ1-1,TRBV28,.,CASSPMVGGTEAFF,TGTGCCAGCAGCCCCATGGTGGGGGGGACTGAAGCTTTCTTT
many,TRBJ2-3,TRBV6-5,TRBD1,CASGYGTDHPTQYF,TGTGCCAGCGGATACGGGACAGATCACCCTACGCAGTATTTT
.,TRBJ1-5,TRBV5-5,.,CASSLAGGDQPQHF,TGTGCCAGCAGCTTGGCCGGGGGTGATCAGCCCCAGCATTTT
.,TRBJ2-1,TRBV7-8,TRBD2,CASSLTGTNLDNEQFF,TGTGCCAGCAGCTTAACCGGGACTAACCTTGACAATGAGCAGTTCTTC
.,TRBJ2-1,TRBV5-1,TRBD2,CASSFWGGRANEQFF,TGCGCCAGCAGCTTTTGGGGCGGGAGGGCCAATGAGCAGTTCTTC
.,TRBJ2-7,TRBV7-9,.,CASSSRETYEQYF,TGTGCCAGCAGCTCCAGGGAAACCTACGAGCAGTACTTC
.,TRBJ2-7,TRBV7-8,TRBD2,CASSLRGLAGNEQYF,TGTGCCAGCAGCTTAAGGGGACTAGCGGGAAACGAGCAGTACTTC
.,TRBJ1-5,TRBV10-3,TRBD1,CAISESGTGGAGQPQHF,TGTGCCATCAGTGAGTCGGGAACAGGGGGCGCGGGGCAGCCCCAGCATTTT